The 28 T cell receptor beta chains below were found in one sample sequenced in a study of blood T cell repertoires in COVID-19. Here immunoSEQ multiplex PCR was the method, and the copy in TCRdb shows in-frame clones only, minus some. The table lists 11,000 to 15,000 clones, approximately 92% of them singletons. The specimen sequenced was peripheral blood. Receptors were obtained from a man aged 45-65 years with active COVID-19.

V is TRBV12-3 or TRBV12-4 and J is TRBJ1-1; 9 positions agree with TRBD1. V was clipped by 7 bases and J by 4 bases; unmatched bases: 4. CDR3 length: 13 residues. The CDR3 region is CASNGQGSTEAFF. Here the CDR3 DNA reads TGTGCCAGCAACGGACAGGGGAGCACTGAAGCTTTCTTT.

The J gene is TRBJ2-1, the V gene TRBV15; perhaps TRBD2 as D (6 bases). This CDR3 region has 15 residues. Germline CDR1 reads LNHNV; CDR2 reads YYDKDF (reference sequence). The V end lost 1 base, the J end lost 4 bases, and 11 bases lay between the germline ends. As DNA, the CDR3 is TGTGCCACCAGCAGAGCCGGGAGTAGATACAATGAGCAGTTCTTC. Protein product: CATSRAGSRYNEQFF.

This chain uses TRBV7-2 with TRBJ1-5, with TRBD1 matching 8 bases. The trim removed 5 bases at V and 2 bases at J, leaving 5 bases unmatched. CDR3 length: 15 residues. In germline, CDR1 is SGHTA, CDR2 FQGNSA. CDR3 amino acids: CASSAPGGRNQPQHF. As DNA, the CDR3 is TGTGCCAGCAGCGCGCCAGGGGGCCGCAATCAGCCCCAGCATTTT.

The V gene is TRBV13, the J gene TRBJ1-2; D gene ambiguous. Germline V gene lookup returns CDR1 PRHDT and CDR2 FYEKMQ (reference sequence). CDR3 length: 13 residues. Trimming took 1 base from V and 5 from J, leaving 8 bases between them. The CDR3 region has the DNA TGTGCCAGCAGCTTAGAACAGTTTTATGGCTACACCTTC. As protein: CASSLEQFYGYTF.

The chain recombines TRBV6-4 with TRBJ2-3; a possible D gene is TRBD1 (5 bases). Deletions cut 7 bases from V and 1 base from J, with 15 bases between. Germline V gene data show CDR1 as MRHNA and CDR2 as SNTAGT. The CDR3 consists of 15 residues. This CDR3 reads CASKRTPLGTDTQYF. The CDR3, as DNA: TGTGCCAGCAAACGGACACCGCTGGGCACAGATACGCAGTATTTT.

The V gene is TRBV5-6, the J gene TRBJ1-3, with a tentative D call TRBD1 (5 bases). The ends were cut back, 4 bases at V and 1 base at J, with 12 bases in the middle. This CDR3 has 15 amino acids. In germline, CDR1 is SGHDT, CDR2 YYEEEE. For the CDR3, the DNA is TGTGCCAGCAGCGCCTACAGGTTTTCTGGAAACACCATATATTTT. This encodes CASSAYRFSGNTIYF.

This rearrangement joins TRBV21-1 to TRBJ2-1; the table's D call TRBD1 went unverified against the DNA. TRBV21-1 is a documented pseudogene. This CDR3 is 12 amino acids long. The CDR3 is CASSTRVREQFF. The CDR3 region has the DNA TGTGCCAGCAGCACCAGGGTTCGTGAGCAGTTCTTC.

This clone was detected a few times. The genes are TRBV7-9 and TRBJ1-2, with D possibly being TRBD1 (5 bases). The CDR3 consists of 18 residues. Germline assignment: CDR1 SEHNR and CDR2 FQNEAQ (reference sequence). V was shortened by 1 base and J by 6 bases, with 24 bases between the two germline ends. CDR3 DNA sequence: TGTGCCAGCAGCTTAGTAGTCCCGTCAGGGCATCGAACGAATGGCTACACCTTC. Its translation is CASSLVVPSGHRTNGYTF.

This chain links TRBV7-9 with TRBJ2-1; 7 bases map to TRBD1. This CDR3 comprises 15 residues. The germline CDR1 and CDR2 sequences are SEHNR and FQNEAQ (reference sequence). With V trimmed by 5 bases and J by 4 bases, 8 bases remained unmatched. The CDR3: CASSPRGTEYNEQFF. CDR3 coding DNA: TGTGCCAGCAGCCCCAGGGGGACAGAATACAATGAGCAGTTCTTC.

This clone turned up a few times. The J gene is TRBJ1-2, the V gene TRBV18; D is ambiguous. This CDR3 is 13 amino acids long. Trimming took 3 bases from V and 2 from J, leaving 7 bases between them. CDR1 is KGHSH, CDR2 LQKENI, per germline. CDR3: CASSPDKNYGYTF. The CDR3 nucleotides are TGTGCCAGCTCACCCGACAAAAACTATGGCTACACCTTC.

The chain employs TRBV4-3 and TRBJ2-7, with TRBD1 as a possible D gene (6 bases). Trimming removed 3 bases at V and 3 bases at J, with 18 bases between. The germline V gene encodes CDR1 LGHNA and CDR2 YSLEER. The CDR3 totals 16 residues. This CDR3 reads CASSHDRDNSDYEQYF. The DNA of the CDR3 is TGCGCCAGCAGCCACGACCGGGACAATAGCGACTACGAGCAGTACTTC.

Only one count was recorded for this clone. The rearrangement joins TRBV4-2 to TRBJ2-1, with 11 bases aligning to TRBD1. V dropped 1 base and J dropped 8; count of bases not matched to a gene: 10. The CDR3 has 17 residues. In germline, CDR1 is LGHNA, CDR2 YNFKEQ. In DNA, the CDR3 is TGTGCCAGCAGCCAAGCTGGGACAGGGGGATCGATCGATGAGCAGTTCTTC. It is translated as CASSQAGTGGSIDEQFF.

V usage is TRBV7-9 and J usage is TRBJ2-5; 8 nucleotides line up with TRBD2. Germline trimming cut 3 bases from V and 2 bases from J; bases unmatched to any gene: 14. The CDR3 consists of 18 residues. Germline V gene lookup returns CDR1 SEHNR and CDR2 FQNEAQ (reference sequence). CDR3 DNA: TGTGCCAGCAGCTTGCCGACAAGAGGTAGCGGGGATCAAGAGACCCAGTACTTC. The encoded protein is CASSLPTRGSGDQETQYF.

The CDR3 spells CASGLAAVSYEQYF. CDR3 DNA sequence: TGTGCCAGCGGACTAGCGGCAGTTTCCTACGAGCAGTACTTC. The chain combines TRBV6-5 with TRBJ2-7, with TRBD2 matching 10 bases. The trim removed 8 bases at V and 1 base at J, leaving 5 bases unmatched. The CDR3 sequence is 14 residues long. Germline assignment: CDR1 MNHEY and CDR2 SVGAGI.

J is TRBJ1-1 and V is TRBV29-1, with D possibly TRBD1 on 5 matching bases. Between the trimmed V and J ends, which lost 7 bases and 1 base, there was a span of 13 bases. The CDR3 is 13 amino acids. Germline V gene lookup returns CDR1 SQVTM and CDR2 ANQGSEA. Here the CDR3 DNA reads TGCAGCGAGGCCTTGGGGGGGAACACTGAAGCTTTCTTT. The encoded protein is CSEALGGNTEAFF.

V is TRBV18 and J is TRBJ1-1; a weak D match, TRBD1 (6 bases). The CDR3 spans 13 residues. The germline V gene encodes CDR1 KGHSH and CDR2 LQKENI. Trimming removed 3 bases at V and 6 bases at J, with 11 bases between. DNA for the CDR3: TGTGCCAGCTCACCGCAAGGGGGGGCTGAAGCTTTCTTT. Translating it yields CASSPQGGAEAFF. The whole variable domain, filled in from reference TRBV18 and TRBJ1-1, reads NAGVMQNPRHLVRRRGQEARLRCSPMKGHSHVYWYRQLPEEGLKFMVYLQKENIIDESGMPKERFSAEFPKEGPSILRIQQVVRGDSAAYFCASSPQGGAEAFFGQGTRLTVV.

The J gene is TRBJ2-3, the V gene TRBV10-2, with a weak D call TRBD2 (5 bases). The CDR3 has 14 amino acids. The V end lost 2 bases, the J end lost 0 bases, and 6 bases lay between the germline ends. CDR1 and CDR2 from the germline V gene are WSHSY and SAAADI. The CDR3 DNA sequence: TGCGCCAGCAGTGAGCGACTAAGCACAGATACGCAGTATTTT. Translated, it gives CASSERLSTDTQYF.

This rearrangement joins TRBV9 to TRBJ2-3; 9 bases align to TRBD2. Germline V gene sequence: CDR1 SGDLS, CDR2 YYNGEE. The length of the CDR3 is 17 residues. The V and J ends lost 4 bases and 1 base, in that order; junction bases with no gene match: 10. The CDR3 DNA is TGTGCCAGCAGCCCCCTTCTAGCGGGGTTGGGCACAGATACGCAGTATTTT. Translated, it gives CASSPLLAGLGTDTQYF.

This clone has more than one count but fewer than ten. The V gene is TRBV2, the J gene TRBJ1-5, with D possibly being TRBD1 (5 bases). Germline V gene sequence: CDR1 SNHLY, CDR2 FYNNEI. This CDR3 has 15 amino acids. V gave up 3 bases and J gave up 0 bases, with 9 bases separating them. In nucleotides, the CDR3 is TGTGCCAGCAGTGAGCCAGGGTTTAGCAATCAGCCCCAGCATTTT. It translates to CASSEPGFSNQPQHF.

This sequence joins TRBV11-3 and TRBJ1-2, with D unresolved. The germline V and J ends were trimmed by 5 bases and 6 bases, with 13 bases remaining between them. The CDR3 is 13 residues long. CDR1 is SGHNT, CDR2 YENEEA, per germline. The CDR3 here is CASSHNEANGYTF. The CDR3 bases are TGTGCCAGCAGCCATAACGAGGCGAATGGCTACACCTTC.

The chain has TRBV30 and TRBJ1-3; TRBD1 is a possible D gene (5 bases). Germline V gene lookup returns CDR1 GTSNPN and CDR2 SVGIG (reference sequence). Trimming pared 2 bases from V and 2 bases from J, leaving 7 bases between. The CDR3 loop spans 13 amino acids. In DNA form, the CDR3 reads TGTGCCTGGAGTAAACAGGCTGGAAACACCATATATTTT. This gives the protein CAWSKQAGNTIYF. Together with reference TRBV30 and TRBJ1-3, the CDR3 gives the full variable domain: SQTIHQWPATLVQPVGSPLSLECTVEGTSNPNLYWYRQAAGRGLQLLFYSVGIGQISSEVPQNLSASRPQDRQFILSSKKLLLSDSGFYLCAWSKQAGNTIYFGEGSWLTVV.

The V gene is TRBV14, the J gene TRBJ1-2, with TRBD1 as a possible D gene (5 bases). The CDR3 contains 13 residues. V shed 3 bases and J shed 4 bases, with 9 bases lying between them. The V gene's germline CDR1 is SGHDN and CDR2 FVKESK. Here the CDR3 reads CASSQADSYGYTF. As DNA, the CDR3 is TGTGCCAGCAGCCAGGCAGACAGCTATGGCTACACCTTC. The full variable domain, rest sourced from reference TRBV14 and TRBJ1-2, is EAGVTQFPSHSVIEKGQTVTLRCDPISGHDNLYWYRRVMGKEIKFLLHFVKESKQDESGMPNNRFLAERTGGTYSTLKVQPAELEDSGVYFCASSQADSYGYTFGSGTRLTVV.

Concerning this clone: The junction departs from germline at one end; a sequencing error may be responsible. The chain is built from TRBV7-7 and TRBJ2-3, with a weak D call TRBD1 (5 bases). CDR1 and CDR2 (germline): SSHAT, FNYEAQ (reference sequence). The CDR3 length is 14 residues. CDR3 DNA sequence: TGTGCTAGCAGCCGACACCCCCAGGGAGATACGCAGTATTTT. Translated, it gives CASSRHPQGDTQYF.

The chain recombines TRBV6-2 or TRBV6-3 with TRBJ2-7; maybe TRBD1 (6 bases). The CDR3 runs to 13 residues. Trimming shortened V by 5 bases and J by 1 base, and 9 bases separated the two germline ends. The germline gives CDR1 MNHEY, CDR2 SVGEGT. CDR3 in amino acids: CASSRTVSYEQYF. CDR3 DNA: TGTGCCAGCAGTAGGACAGTATCCTACGAGCAGTACTTC.

This rearrangement joins TRBV9 to TRBJ2-1; TRBD2 matches 12 bases. This CDR3 has 15 amino acids. Per the germline V gene, CDR1 is SGDLS and CDR2 is YYNGEE. Unmatched junction bases numbered 7, after V lost 0 bases and J lost 12 bases. The CDR3 sequence is CASSVGSSGRAGQFF. The CDR3, as DNA: TGTGCCAGCAGCGTAGGGTCTAGCGGGAGGGCCGGGCAGTTCTTC.

The chain employs TRBV5-6 and TRBJ1-1; possible D gene TRBD1, 5 bases. Trimming took 4 bases from V and 1 from J, leaving 14 bases between them. Germline V gene data show CDR1 as SGHDT and CDR2 as YYEEEE. The CDR3 is made up of 15 amino acids. The DNA of the CDR3 is TGTGCCAGCAGCGGGGGAGGCAGGGCGAACACTGAAGCTTTCTTT. Amino acids: CASSGGGRANTEAFF. Together with reference TRBV5-6 and TRBJ1-1, the CDR3 gives the full variable domain: DAGVTQSPTHLIKTRGQQVTLRCSPKSGHDTVSWYQQALGQGPQFIFQYYEEEERQRGNFPDRFSGHQFPNYSSELNVNALLLGDSALYLCASSGGGRANTEAFFGQGTRLTVV.

J is TRBJ2-7 and V is TRBV6-5; D possibly corresponds to TRBD2 (6 bases). Germline lookup yields CDR1 MNHEY and CDR2 SVGAGI. The CDR3 consists of 15 residues. Trimming took off 3 bases at V and 1 base at J, with 13 bases between the two ends. CDR3 DNA: TGTGCCAGCAGTTATGGGACTCGACTTTCCTACGAGCAGTACTTC. The encoded protein is CASSYGTRLSYEQYF.

The count of this clone is one. V usage is TRBV2 and J usage is TRBJ1-2; D call uncertain. The CDR3 extends over 13 amino acids. Per the germline V gene, CDR1 is SNHLY and CDR2 is FYNNEI. Between the trimmed V and J ends, which lost 6 bases and 2 bases, there was a span of 10 bases. DNA of the CDR3: TGTGCCAGCAGCTCGGGAGACAACTATGGCTACACCTTC. It codes for CASSSGDNYGYTF.